The 19 T cell receptor beta chains below were found in one sample sequenced in a study of neurological immune-mediated disorders. A single record per CDR3 protein comes from TCRdb applying MiXCR to the 5' RACE reads. This sample carries about 120,000 distinct CDR3 sequences, roughly 3.2% of them seen once, and the ten largest clones take about 1.2%. Sequencing was carried out using PBMCs. The receptor source for this set is a woman aged 25 to 39 with multiple sclerosis.

This clonotype was counted at least ten times. V gene TRBV15 combines with J gene TRBJ1-4; D gene unclear. This CDR3 is 15 amino acids long. The germline V gene encodes CDR1 LNHNV and CDR2 YYDKDF (reference sequence). Trimming removed 2 bases from V and 0 bases from J, with 7 bases in between. The DNA of the CDR3 is TGTGCCACCAGCAGACAGCGTGCAACTAATGAAAAACTGTTTTTT. The encoded protein is CATSRQRATNEKLFF.

This clonotype has a count of ten or more. The gene calls are TRBV29-1 and TRBJ2-6; TRBD1 might be the D (5 bases). Trimming stripped 7 bases from V and 1 base from J, with 17 bases between. Germline CDR1 is SQVTM and CDR2 is ANQGSEA. This CDR3 has 16 residues. CDR3 sequence reads: CSAWTPDPSGANVLTF. The CDR3 coding sequence is TGCAGCGCTTGGACACCGGACCCATCTGGGGCCAACGTCCTGACTTTC.

The CDR3: CASGGQGGTEAFF. The CDR3 DNA reads as TGTGCCAGCGGAGGACAGGGTGGGACTGAAGCTTTCTTT. The chain recombines TRBV7-6 with TRBJ1-1; TRBD1 matches at 8 bases. This CDR3 is built from 13 residues. The germline V gene encodes CDR1 SGHVS and CDR2 FNYEAQ. Trimming at V came to 8 bases and at J to 5 bases, leaving 7 bases not matched to a gene.

In its sample, this clonotype was seen many times. The chain links TRBV7-2 to TRBJ1-3; D is unclear. Trimming stripped 6 bases from V and 8 bases from J, with 20 bases between. From germline, CDR1 is SGHTA and CDR2 FQGNSA. The CDR3 totals 15 residues. The CDR3 DNA is TGTGCCAGCAGATATGGGCCCTCCCAGTCCGACACCATATATTTT. It encodes CASRYGPSQSDTIYF.

The sample holds many counts of this clonotype. The chain combines TRBV2 with TRBJ2-3; no definite D call. The CDR3 length is 12 residues. Germline V CDR1 and CDR2: SNHLY, FYNNEI. The germline V and J ends were trimmed by 6 bases and 4 bases, with 8 bases remaining between them. Here the CDR3 DNA reads TGTGCCAGCAGGTCCGGAGCAGATACGCAGTATTTT. It encodes CASRSGADTQYF.

This clonotype was seen at least ten times. The V gene is TRBV5-1, the J gene TRBJ2-5; 9 bases match TRBD1. The trim removed 4 bases at V and 5 bases at J, leaving 3 bases unmatched. The germline CDR1 and CDR2 sequences are SGHRS and YFSETQ. The CDR3 is made up of 13 amino acids. The CDR3 DNA follows: TGCGCCAGCAGCACGACAGGGGGGGAGACCCAGTACTTC. Amino acid sequence: CASSTTGGETQYF.

This clonotype has ten or more counts. This rearrangement joins TRBV20-1 to TRBJ1-2, with D unclear. CDR3 size: 16 residues. Germline CDR1 and CDR2: DFQATT and SNEGSKA (reference sequence). Trimming left V 4 bases short and J 1 base short, with 19 bases between. CDR3 nucleotides: TGCAGTGCTATTCAGCCTGAAATGGTTCATAACTATGGCTACACCTTC. This translates into CSAIQPEMVHNYGYTF.

Ten or more counts support this clonotype. V is TRBV20-1 and J is TRBJ2-3; 14 nucleotides agree with TRBD2. The CDR3 runs 16 residues. V lost 1 base to trimming and J lost 2 bases; unmatched junction nucleotides: 2. The germline V gene has CDR1 DFQATT and CDR2 SNEGSKA (reference sequence). The DNA of the CDR3 is TGCAGTGCTAGAGGACTAGCGGGAGGGCCCACAGATACGCAGTATTTT. Protein product: CSARGLAGGPTDTQYF.

V gene TRBV12-3 or TRBV12-4 combines with J gene TRBJ1-5; D is ambiguous. This CDR3 has 14 amino acids. Trimming shortened V by 5 bases and J by 7 bases, and 15 bases separated the two germline ends. CDR3 DNA sequence: TGTGCCAGCAGTCCCCGTTCTTTTGGCCAGCCCCAGCATTTT. As protein: CASSPRSFGQPQHF.

This clonotype was recorded at least ten times. CDR3 residues: CSALRGGGLTNQPQHF. The CDR3, as DNA: TGCAGTGCTCTAAGGGGGGGAGGCTTGACCAATCAGCCCCAGCATTTT. The genes are TRBV20-1 and TRBJ1-5; possible D gene TRBD1, 6 bases. The germline CDR1 and CDR2 sequences are DFQATT and SNEGSKA (reference sequence). Trimming removed 5 bases at V and 3 bases at J, with 20 bases between. CDR3 length equals 16 residues.

This clonotype has ten or more counts. The V gene is TRBV6-5, the J gene TRBJ2-7; 9 nucleotides align to TRBD1. The CDR3 totals 16 residues. V dropped 5 bases and J dropped 5; count of bases not matched to a gene: 13. Germline V lookup: CDR1 MNHEY, CDR2 SVGAGI. The CDR3 DNA reads as TGTGCCAGCAGTCACACCACCGGGACAGGGAACCACGAGCAGTACTTC. Residues: CASSHTTGTGNHEQYF.

V usage is TRBV10-2 and J usage is TRBJ1-1; D gene unclear. CDR3 length: 11 residues. V was trimmed by 6 bases and J by 3 bases, leaving 5 bases between them. Per the germline V gene, CDR1 is WSHSY and CDR2 is SAAADI. CDR3 protein: CASRADTEAFF. The CDR3 nucleotides are TGCGCCAGCAGGGCAGACACTGAAGCTTTCTTT.

The sample holds a few counts of this clonotype. This rearrangement joins TRBV19 to TRBJ2-1; D not certain. This CDR3 has 13 residues. The V gene's germline CDR1 is LNHDA and CDR2 SQIVND (reference sequence). Trimming cost V 4 bases and J 4 bases, with 8 bases left between them. The CDR3 DNA follows: TGTGCCAGTAGTACGACCTTTTACAATGAGCAGTTCTTC. Translating it yields CASSTTFYNEQFF.

This clonotype appeared many times. The rearrangement joins TRBV11-2 to TRBJ2-3; TRBD2 might be the D (6 bases). V lost 5 bases and J lost 3, with 18 bases in between. This CDR3 spans 16 amino acids. CDR1 is SGHAT and CDR2 is FQNNGV in the germline V gene. This CDR3 reads CASSALLGGVTDTQYF. CDR3 in DNA: TGTGCCAGCAGCGCCCTCCTGGGCGGGGTAACAGATACGCAGTATTTT. Filled out from reference TRBV11-2 and TRBJ2-3, the complete variable domain reads EAGVAQSPRYKIIEKRQSVAFWCNPISGHATLYWYQQILGQGPKLLIQFQNNGVVDDSQLPKDRFSAERLKGVDSTLKIQPAKLEDSAVYLCASSALLGGVTDTQYFGPGTRLTVL.

This clonotype was found many times. V is TRBV28 and J is TRBJ2-7; 7 nucleotides agree with TRBD2. J gave up 6 bases and V 8 bases, and 7 bases lay outside the gene matches. Germline V gives CDR1 MDHEN, CDR2 SYDVKM. CDR3 length: 12 residues. CDR3 loop: CASREALGEQYF. CDR3 sequence (DNA): TGTGCCAGCCGGGAGGCGTTGGGCGAGCAGTACTTC.

Many counts were recorded for this clonotype. The gene calls are TRBV12-3 or TRBV12-4 and TRBJ1-6; the D is unclear. V gave up 4 bases and J gave up 8 bases, with 12 bases separating them. There are 14 residues in the CDR3. The CDR3 region is CASSSAARDSPLHF. CDR3 coding DNA: TGTGCCAGCAGTTCCGCGGCCCGGGATTCACCCCTCCACTTT.

This rearrangement joins TRBV7-2 to TRBJ2-1; D perhaps matches TRBD1 (5 bases). Trimming left V 1 base short and J 5 bases short, with 9 bases between. The V gene's germline CDR1 is SGHTA and CDR2 FQGNSA. This CDR3 has 14 amino acids. As DNA, the CDR3 is TGTGCCAGCAGCTTAGTCAGGGCCAACAATGAGCAGTTCTTC. This encodes CASSLVRANNEQFF.

This clonotype was counted many times. This chain uses TRBV3-1 with TRBJ1-1; maybe TRBD1 (6 bases). The CDR3 has 15 amino acids. The V and J ends lost 4 bases and 3 bases respectively, with 15 bases between them. CDR1 and CDR2 from the germline V gene are LGHDT and YNNKEL (reference sequence). CDR3 region: CASSRQLGQHTEAFF. The CDR3 region has the DNA TGTGCCAGCAGCCGCCAACTCGGACAGCACACTGAAGCTTTCTTT. Filled out from reference TRBV3-1 and TRBJ1-1, the complete variable domain reads DTAVSQTPKYLVTQMGNDKSIKCEQNLGHDTMYWYKQDSKKFLKIMFSYNNKELIINETVPNRFSPKSPDKAHLNLHINSLELGDSAVYFCASSRQLGQHTEAFFGQGTRLTVV.

This clonotype was counted ten times or more. The chain uses TRBV10-3 and TRBJ2-1, with D perhaps matching TRBD1 or TRBD2 (5 bases each). The CDR3 is made up of 13 amino acids. V was cut by 8 bases and J by 4 bases, with 12 bases left in between. Germline V CDR1 and CDR2: ENHRY, SYGVKD. DNA for the CDR3: TGTGCCATCCGGGACCAGGGATACAATGAGCAGTTCTTC. Translated, it gives CAIRDQGYNEQFF.